Included here is one TCR beta chain sequence, with context. The target antigen is unknown. This record comes from a study of memory CD4+ T cells and cytomegalovirus serostatus. Study-wide context: Healthy Belgian adult donors included several CMV-positive and 20 to 30 CMV-negative people. Findings and caveats of the study: Each of 55 to 80 CMV-associated TCRbeta sequences occurred in one to five individuals.

The authors' processing: Out-of-frame sequences were removed, leaving roughly 2,200,000 distinct TCRbeta sequences. Produced via immunoSEQ multiplex PCR; TCRdb's table is partial and in-frame only. For V, J and clone size, that table is used; D and trimming come from the DNA. The data contain more than 40,000 clones, roughly four fifths of them seen just once; the ten biggest clones take up under 7.5%. Single viable CD3+CD4+CD8-CD45RO+ cells were sorted as the memory CD4+ T cells. Serostatus was set by detecting CMV pp150, pp28, p38, p52 IgG. Germline CDR1 LGHNA, CDR2 YSLEER. The V end lost 0 bases, the J end lost 8 bases, and 16 bases lay between the germline ends. This CDR3 spans 16 amino acids.

This rearrangement joins TRBV4-3 to TRBJ1-4, with D perhaps TRBD1 (6 bases). The sample comprised memory CD4+ T cells from blood. This clonotype originated in an adult in good health and CMV-seronegative. CDR3 bases: TGCGCCAGCAGCCAAGACCCCAGGGGCGCGTACGAAAAACTGTTTTTT. Its protein is CASSQDPRGAYEKLFF.